This T cell receptor beta chain is from a study of CD8 T cells in Susac syndrome. Study in general: When their blood was taken, the Susac syndrome patients had either not yet had any therapy, were taking corticosteroids, or were taking intravenous immunoglobulin alone.

Roughly 0.45 to 1 ug RNA was reverse transcribed with random hexamers. In TCRdb, the immunoSEQ multiplex PCR reads were re-called with MiXCR into one record per CDR3 protein. Among roughly 140,000 distinct CDR3 sequences, approximately 95% were seen once, and the ten largest hold 0.16%. High-throughput TCR beta sequencing covered peripheral CD8+ and CD4+ T cells. V lost 6 bases to trimming and J lost 7 bases; unmatched junction nucleotides: 4. This CDR3 is 13 amino acids long. Per the germline V gene, CDR1 is MGHDK and CDR2 is SYGVNS. Specimen: CD4+ T cells from PBMCs. V gene TRBV25-1 combines with J gene TRBJ1-5; 9 bases are a match to TRBD1. This TCR was recovered from a human donor with Susac syndrome. CDR3 coding DNA: TGTGCCAGCAGGGGACAGGGTTGGCAGCCCCAGCATTTT. It specifies CASRGQGWQPQHF.